A selection of T cell receptor beta chains follows, all from one sample in a study of T cell responses to AZD1222 COVID-19 vaccine. The assay was immunoSEQ multiplex PCR, and TCRdb's table has in-frame clones only and misses some. The table records roughly 80,000 clones, 90% to 95% of them present only once. This specimen consisted of peripheral blood, obtained on day 0 of MenACWY control vaccination. These receptors were collected from an adult in good health. CDR3s include the opening cysteine and the closing phenylalanine or tryptophan. D genes are given only for firm matches. Clone size appears in some rows only: once, few, many, or a class for an expanded clone.

v_gene	len	d_gene	j_gene	abundance	CDR3aa	CDR3nt
TRBV12-3/TRBV12-4	12	.	TRBJ2-1	.	CASSDDLNEQFF	TGTGCCAGCAGTGATGACTTAAATGAGCAGTTCTTC
TRBV5-4	15	.	TRBJ1-2	.	CASTQEGGGNYGYTF	TGTGCCAGCACCCAGGAGGGAGGGGGTAACTATGGCTACACCTTC
TRBV12-3/TRBV12-4	12	.	TRBJ2-7	.	CASSLGATEQYF	TGTGCCAGCAGTTTAGGAGCGACCGAGCAGTACTTC
TRBV14	13	TRBD1	TRBJ1-2	few	CASSYTGGSGYTF	TGTGCCAGCAGCTACACAGGGGGCAGTGGCTACACCTTC
TRBV7-9	17	TRBD2	TRBJ2-1	.	CASSLGLAGRFDNEQFF	TGTGCCAGCAGCTTAGGTCTAGCGGGAAGGTTTGACAATGAGCAGTTCTTC
TRBV11-2	14	.	TRBJ2-5	.	CASSSSTVGETQYF	TGTGCCAGCAGCTCGTCTACAGTCGGGGAGACCCAGTACTTC
TRBV11-2	13	.	TRBJ2-2	.	CASSSGTTGELFF	TGTGCCAGCAGCTCCGGAACCACCGGGGAGCTGTTTTTT
TRBV18	14	.	TRBJ2-7	.	CASSPTGSSYEQYF	TGTGCCAGCTCACCGACTGGTTCGTCCTACGAGCAGTACTTC
TRBV28	14	.	TRBJ2-2	.	CASRGTANTGELFF	TGTGCCAGCAGAGGGACGGCGAACACCGGGGAGCTGTTTTTT
TRBV9	17	.	TRBJ1-3	.	CASSATTPGTFSDTIYF	TGTGCCAGCAGTGCAACAACACCCGGGACTTTTTCCGACACCATATATTTT
TRBV16	15	TRBD1	TRBJ1-4	.	CASSQSSGGEKKLFF	TGTGCCAGCAGCCAATCATCAGGGGGCGAAAAAAAACTGTTTTTT
TRBV15	15	.	TRBJ2-1	.	CATSRDANGFNEQFF	TGTGCCACCAGCAGAGATGCGAATGGTTTCAATGAGCAGTTCTTC
TRBV29-1	14	TRBD1	TRBJ2-2	.	CSAGTDWNTGELFF	TGCAGCGCTGGGACAGATTGGAACACCGGGGAGCTGTTTTTT
TRBV20-1	15	.	TRBJ1-5	few	CSASGPGKVGQPQHF	TGCAGTGCTAGTGGACCGGGAAAGGTTGGGCAGCCCCAGCATTTT
TRBV5-6	13	.	TRBJ1-1	medium-sized	CASSLWTGAKAFF	TGTGCCAGCAGCCTTTGGACCGGGGCTAAAGCTTTCTTT
TRBV18	17	.	TRBJ1-6	.	CASSPQTAGSYNSPLHF	TGTGCCAGCTCACCACAGACAGCCGGTTCCTATAATTCACCCCTCCACTTT
TRBV7-2	12	.	TRBJ2-5	.	CASSLDQETQYF	TGTGCCAGCAGCTTAGACCAAGAGACCCAGTACTTC
TRBV3-1/TRBV3-2	13	.	TRBJ1-2	once	CASSPQGSNGYTF	TGTGCCAGCAGCCCCCAGGGTAGTAATGGCTACACCTTC
TRBV7-9	13	TRBD2	TRBJ2-1	.	CASSSGLVGEQFF	TGTGCCAGCAGCTCCGGACTAGTCGGTGAGCAGTTCTTC
TRBV30	11	.	TRBJ1-1	.	CAWMKNTEAFF	TGTGCCTGGATGAAGAACACTGAAGCTTTCTTT
TRBV20-1	13	.	TRBJ2-2	.	CSASRLDTGELFF	TGCAGTGCTAGTCGTCTTGACACCGGGGAGCTGTTTTTT
TRBV27	15	.	TRBJ1-1	many	CASSLSLGGRSEAFF	TGTGCCAGCAGTTTATCGCTGGGGGGCAGGTCTGAAGCTTTCTTT
TRBV28	13	TRBD1	TRBJ1-2	.	CASSLAGGHGYTF	TGTGCCAGCAGTTTAGCAGGGGGCCATGGCTACACCTTC
TRBV19	16	TRBD1	TRBJ2-3	.	CASRSGQGPSTDTQYF	TGTGCCAGTAGATCCGGACAGGGGCCGAGCACAGATACGCAGTATTTT
TRBV5-1	17	TRBD1	TRBJ2-4	.	CASSQGTGGSDLNIQYF	TGCGCCAGCAGCCAGGGGACAGGGGGTTCCGACTTAAACATTCAGTACTTC
TRBV28	19	TRBD2	TRBJ2-1	.	CASSAKGLASSRGYNEQFF	TGTGCCAGCAGTGCCAAGGGACTAGCGAGTTCGCGGGGCTACAATGAGCAGTTCTTC
TRBV29-1	14	.	TRBJ1-5	few	CSVIDSGGNQPQHF	TGCAGCGTTATCGACAGTGGCGGCAATCAGCCCCAGCATTTT
TRBV12-3/TRBV12-4	12	.	TRBJ1-2	.	CASSGTAYGYTF	TGTGCCAGCTCCGGGACGGCTTATGGCTACACCTTC
TRBV11-3	13	.	TRBJ1-1	.	CASSSEPFTEAFF	TGTGCCAGCAGCTCAGAACCCTTTACTGAAGCTTTCTTT
TRBV19	13	.	TRBJ2-1	.	CASSIRGGNEQFF	TGTGCCAGTAGTATTCGAGGGGGGAATGAGCAGTTCTTC
TRBV15	13	.	TRBJ1-2	.	CATSGRSSYGYTF	TGTGCCACCAGCGGAAGATCCTCTTATGGCTACACCTTC
TRBV7-9	14	TRBD2	TRBJ2-1	.	CASSLKQGGNEQFF	TGTGCCAGCAGCTTAAAGCAGGGAGGGAATGAGCAGTTCTTC
TRBV6-5	14	TRBD1	TRBJ2-1	.	CASGLTGTYNEQFF	TGTGCCAGCGGCCTGACAGGGACATACAATGAGCAGTTCTTC
TRBV2	10	.	TRBJ2-7	.	CASSAREQYF	TGTGCCAGCAGTGCGAGGGAGCAGTACTTC
TRBV7-9	13	.	TRBJ1-5	.	CASSFGFGQPQHF	TGTGCCAGCAGCTTCGGGTTTGGACAGCCCCAGCATTTT
TRBV11-2	12	TRBD2	TRBJ2-3	.	CASSQTSGKQYF	TGTGCCAGCAGCCAGACTAGCGGGAAGCAGTATTTT
TRBV5-1	17	.	TRBJ1-2	.	CASSPSPGSPPNYGYTF	TGCGCCAGCAGCCCGTCGCCCGGGTCACCTCCTAACTATGGCTACACCTTC
TRBV30	16	TRBD1	TRBJ1-5	.	CAWSGPGQGIYQPQHF	TGTGCCTGGAGTGGTCCGGGACAGGGGATCTATCAGCCCCAGCATTTT
TRBV5-1	12	.	TRBJ2-2	once	CASRTETGELFF	TGCGCCAGCAGGACGGAGACCGGGGAGCTGTTTTTT
TRBV7-2	19	TRBD2	TRBJ2-1	.	CASSSPPGLAGRGHNEQFF	TGTGCCAGCAGCTCACCGCCGGGACTAGCGGGGAGGGGCCACAATGAGCAGTTCTTC
TRBV4-3	15	.	TRBJ1-5	few	CASSPGPTSNQPQHF	TGCGCCAGCAGCCCTGGACCGACGAGCAATCAGCCCCAGCATTTT
TRBV10-3	21	TRBD2	TRBJ2-5	.	CAISASVLVSSGREGAGTQYF	TGTGCCATCAGTGCGTCGGTTCTGGTGTCTAGCGGGAGAGAAGGTGCTGGGACCCAGTACTTC
TRBV15	15	.	TRBJ1-6	.	CATSREQKNNSPLHF	TGTGCCACCAGCAGAGAACAGAAAAATAATTCACCCCTCCACTTT
TRBV7-9	16	.	TRBJ2-1	.	CASSSWDLNVDNEQFF	TGTGCCAGCAGCTCCTGGGACTTGAACGTGGACAATGAGCAGTTCTTC
TRBV30	12	.	TRBJ2-3	.	CAWSVGGDTQYF	TGCGCCTGGAGTGTAGGAGGAGATACGCAGTATTTT
TRBV6-5	16	.	TRBJ2-7	.	CASSYHNMVATYEQYF	TGTGCCAGCAGTTATCATAATATGGTAGCAACCTACGAGCAGTACTTC